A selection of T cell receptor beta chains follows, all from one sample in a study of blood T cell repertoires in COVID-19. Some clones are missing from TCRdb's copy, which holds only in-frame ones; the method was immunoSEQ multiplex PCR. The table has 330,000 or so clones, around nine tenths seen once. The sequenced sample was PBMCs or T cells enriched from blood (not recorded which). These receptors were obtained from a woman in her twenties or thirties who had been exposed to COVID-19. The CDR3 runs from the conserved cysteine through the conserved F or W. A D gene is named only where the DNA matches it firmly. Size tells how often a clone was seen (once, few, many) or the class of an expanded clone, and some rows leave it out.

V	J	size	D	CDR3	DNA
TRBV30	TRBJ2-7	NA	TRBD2	CAWSVLAGAGEQYF	TGTGCCTGGAGTGTGTTAGCGGGAGCGGGGGAGCAGTACTTC
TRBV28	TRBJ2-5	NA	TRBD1	CASTPGQAQETQYF	TGTGCCAGCACCCCTGGACAGGCTCAAGAGACCCAGTACTTC
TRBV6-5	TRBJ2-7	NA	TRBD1	CASSNTGDSYEQYF	TGTGCCAGCAGTAACACAGGGGACTCCTACGAGCAGTACTTC
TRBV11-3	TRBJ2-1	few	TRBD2	CASSPSGSGNEQFF	TGTGCCAGCAGCCCCAGCGGGAGCGGGAATGAGCAGTTCTTC
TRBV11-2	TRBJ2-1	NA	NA	CASSPNGLEQFF	TGTGCCAGCAGCCCTAACGGTTTGGAGCAGTTCTTC
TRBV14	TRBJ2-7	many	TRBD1	CASGRQGSYEQYF	TGTGCCAGCGGGAGACAGGGGTCCTACGAGCAGTACTTC
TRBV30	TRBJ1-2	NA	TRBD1	CAQQGARDYGYTF	TGTGCCCAACAGGGGGCGAGGGACTATGGCTACACCTTC
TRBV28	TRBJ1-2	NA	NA	CASSPPVMGGTF	TGTGCCAGCAGTCCGCCTGTTATGGGGGGCACCTTC
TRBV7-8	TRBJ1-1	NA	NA	CASSLTGGLDTEAFF	TGTGCCAGCAGCTTGACAGGTGGTTTGGACACTGAAGCTTTCTTT
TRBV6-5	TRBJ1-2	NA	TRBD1	CASSYLTGGNGYTF	TGTGCCAGCAGTTACTTGACAGGGGGTAATGGCTACACCTTC
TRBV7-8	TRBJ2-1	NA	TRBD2	CASSLEVFGGRGEQFF	TGTGCCAGCAGCTTAGAGGTTTTCGGCGGGAGGGGAGAGCAGTTCTTC
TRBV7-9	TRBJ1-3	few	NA	CATLSASSGNTIYF	TGTGCCACCCTCTCTGCGAGCTCTGGAAACACCATATATTTT
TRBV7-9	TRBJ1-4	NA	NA	CASSPTSLANEKLFF	TGTGCCAGCAGCCCCACATCTCTGGCTAATGAAAAACTGTTTTTT
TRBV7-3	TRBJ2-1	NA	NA	CASSSGLGGGNEQFF	TGTGCCAGCAGCTCCGGTTTGGGAGGCGGCAATGAGCAGTTCTTC
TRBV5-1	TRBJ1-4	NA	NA	CASSLRDRYEKLFF	TGCGCCAGCAGCTTGAGAGACAGATATGAAAAACTGTTTTTT
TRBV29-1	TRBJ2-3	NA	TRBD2	CSVDLRLAGEGTQYF	TGCAGCGTTGATCTCCGACTAGCGGGAGAGGGAACGCAGTATTTT
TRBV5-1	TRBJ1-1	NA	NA	CASSPLEGFTEAFF	TGCGCCAGCAGCCCGCTGGAGGGTTTCACTGAAGCTTTCTTT
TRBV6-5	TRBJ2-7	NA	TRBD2	CASSYGAAGGPNEQYF	TGTGCCAGCAGTTACGGGGCCGCGGGAGGACCCAACGAGCAGTACTTC
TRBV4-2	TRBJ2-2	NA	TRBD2	CASSHPGRKHAGELFF	TGTGCCAGCAGCCACCCCGGGAGGAAGCACGCCGGGGAGCTGTTTTTT
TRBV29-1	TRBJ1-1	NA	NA	CSVEFAGLRKTEAFF	TGCAGCGTTGAATTCGCAGGGCTTAGGAAGACTGAAGCTTTCTTT
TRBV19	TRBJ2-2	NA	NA	CASGRGIRTGELFF	TGTGCCAGTGGGAGGGGGATTCGGACCGGGGAGCTGTTTTTT
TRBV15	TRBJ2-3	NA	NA	CATSSVADTQYF	TGTGCCACCAGCAGCGTAGCGGATACGCAGTATTTT
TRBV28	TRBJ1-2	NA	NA	CASGPPRGYTF	TGTGCCAGCGGCCCCCCCCGCGGCTACACCTTC
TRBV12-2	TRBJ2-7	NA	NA	CASRLEDQGGPYEQYF	TGTGCAAGTCGCTTAGAGGATCAGGGGGGCCCCTACGAGCAGTACTTC
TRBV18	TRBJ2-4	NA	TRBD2	CASSRGGENIQYF	TGTGCCAGCTCACGCGGGGGAGAAAACATTCAGTACTTC
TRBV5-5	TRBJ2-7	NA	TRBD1	CASSHPGQSYEQYF	TGTGCCAGCAGCCATCCGGGACAGAGCTACGAGCAGTACTTC
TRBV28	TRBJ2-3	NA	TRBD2	CASSPTGGRTDTQYF	TGTGCCAGCAGTCCGACCGGCGGGAGGACAGATACGCAGTATTTT